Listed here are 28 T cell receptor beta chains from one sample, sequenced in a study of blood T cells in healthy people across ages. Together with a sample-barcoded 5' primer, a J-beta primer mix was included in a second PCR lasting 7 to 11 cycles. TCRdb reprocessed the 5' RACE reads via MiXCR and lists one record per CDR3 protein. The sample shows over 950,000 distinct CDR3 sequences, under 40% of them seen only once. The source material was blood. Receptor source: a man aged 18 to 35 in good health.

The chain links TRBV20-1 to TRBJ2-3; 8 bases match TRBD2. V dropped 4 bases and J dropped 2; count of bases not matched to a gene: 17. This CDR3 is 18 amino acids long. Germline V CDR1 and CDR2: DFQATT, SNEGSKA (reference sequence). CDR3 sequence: CSAMVGLAGVWFTDTQYF. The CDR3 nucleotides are TGCAGTGCTATGGTTGGCCTAGCGGGTGTGTGGTTCACAGATACGCAGTATTTT.

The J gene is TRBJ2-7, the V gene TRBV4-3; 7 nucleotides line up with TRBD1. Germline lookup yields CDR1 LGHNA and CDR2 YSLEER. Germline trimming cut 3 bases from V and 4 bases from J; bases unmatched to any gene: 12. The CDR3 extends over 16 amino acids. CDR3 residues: CASSQTRSTGNYEQYF. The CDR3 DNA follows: TGCGCCAGCAGCCAGACCCGTTCGACAGGGAATTACGAGCAGTACTTC.

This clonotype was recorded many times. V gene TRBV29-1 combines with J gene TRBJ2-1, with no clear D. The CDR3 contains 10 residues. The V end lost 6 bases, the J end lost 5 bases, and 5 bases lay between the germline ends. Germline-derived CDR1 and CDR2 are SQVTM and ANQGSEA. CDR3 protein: CSVADNEQFF. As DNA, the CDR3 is TGCAGCGTGGCCGACAATGAGCAGTTCTTC.

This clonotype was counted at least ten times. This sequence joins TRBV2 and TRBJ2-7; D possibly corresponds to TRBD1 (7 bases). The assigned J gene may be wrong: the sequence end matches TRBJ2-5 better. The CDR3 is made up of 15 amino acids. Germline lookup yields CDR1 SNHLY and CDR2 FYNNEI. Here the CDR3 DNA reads TGTGCCAGCAGTGAAGGACAGGGAGGTCGGGAGACCCAGTACTTC. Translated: CASSEGQGGRETQYF.

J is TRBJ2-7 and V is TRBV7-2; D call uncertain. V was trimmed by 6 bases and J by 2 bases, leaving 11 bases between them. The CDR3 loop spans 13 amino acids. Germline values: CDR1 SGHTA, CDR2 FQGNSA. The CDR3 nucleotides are TGTGCCAGCAGTCTTACACGGACCTACGAGCAGTACTTC. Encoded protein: CASSLTRTYEQYF.

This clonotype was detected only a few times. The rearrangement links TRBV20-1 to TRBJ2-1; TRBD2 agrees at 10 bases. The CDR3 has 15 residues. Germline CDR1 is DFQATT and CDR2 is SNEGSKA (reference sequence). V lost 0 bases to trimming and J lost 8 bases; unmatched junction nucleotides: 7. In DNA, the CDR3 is TGCAGTGCTAGAGATGGGGCTAGCGGGGGTCATGAGCAGTTCTTC. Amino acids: CSARDGASGGHEQFF.

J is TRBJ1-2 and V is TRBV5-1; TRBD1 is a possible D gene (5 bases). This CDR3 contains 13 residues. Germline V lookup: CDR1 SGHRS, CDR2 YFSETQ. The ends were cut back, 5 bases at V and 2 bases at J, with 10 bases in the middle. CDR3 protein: CASRVDRNYGYTF. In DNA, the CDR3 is TGCGCCAGCAGAGTCGACAGAAACTATGGCTACACCTTC. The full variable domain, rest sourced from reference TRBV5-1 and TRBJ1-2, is KAGVTQTPRYLIKTRGQQVTLSCSPISGHRSVSWYQQTPGQGLQFLFEYFSETQRNKGNFPGRFSGRQFSNSRSEMNVSTLELGDSALYLCASRVDRNYGYTFGSGTRLTVV.

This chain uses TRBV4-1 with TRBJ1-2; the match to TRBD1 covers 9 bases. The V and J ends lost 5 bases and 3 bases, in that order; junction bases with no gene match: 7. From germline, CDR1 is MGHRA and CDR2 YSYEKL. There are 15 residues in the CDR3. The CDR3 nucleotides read TGCGCCAGCAGCACACAGGGGGCGCGAGACTATGGCTACACCTTC. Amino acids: CASSTQGARDYGYTF.

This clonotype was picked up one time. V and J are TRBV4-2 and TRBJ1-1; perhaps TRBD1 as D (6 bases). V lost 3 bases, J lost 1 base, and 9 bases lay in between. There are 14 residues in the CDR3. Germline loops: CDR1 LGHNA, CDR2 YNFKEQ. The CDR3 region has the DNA TGTGCCAGCAGCCAGGGGGGGCAGAACACTGAAGCTTTCTTT. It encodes CASSQGGQNTEAFF.

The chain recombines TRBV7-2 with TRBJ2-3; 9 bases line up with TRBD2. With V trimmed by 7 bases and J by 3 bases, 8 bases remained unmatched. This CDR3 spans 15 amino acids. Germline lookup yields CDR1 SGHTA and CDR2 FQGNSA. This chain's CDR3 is CASTLSGGSTDTQYF. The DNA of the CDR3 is TGTGCCAGCACCCTAAGCGGGGGGAGTACAGATACGCAGTATTTT.

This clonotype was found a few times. The CDR3 nucleotides are TGTGCCAGCAGCGTAGCAAGCGGGGGGGCCGCAGATACGCAGTATTTT. It codes for CASSVASGGAADTQYF. The chain links TRBV9 to TRBJ2-3, with TRBD2 matching 10 bases. Germline lookup yields CDR1 SGDLS and CDR2 YYNGEE. Unmatched junction bases numbered 5, after V lost 0 bases and J lost 4 bases. This CDR3 is 16 amino acids long.

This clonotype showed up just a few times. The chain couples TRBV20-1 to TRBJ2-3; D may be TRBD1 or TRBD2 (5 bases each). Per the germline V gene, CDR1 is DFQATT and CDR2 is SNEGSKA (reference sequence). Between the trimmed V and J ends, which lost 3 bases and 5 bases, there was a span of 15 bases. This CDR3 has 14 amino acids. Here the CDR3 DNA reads TGCAGTGCTAGGGGGACCACCAGAGTAGATACGCAGTATTTT. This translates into CSARGTTRVDTQYF.

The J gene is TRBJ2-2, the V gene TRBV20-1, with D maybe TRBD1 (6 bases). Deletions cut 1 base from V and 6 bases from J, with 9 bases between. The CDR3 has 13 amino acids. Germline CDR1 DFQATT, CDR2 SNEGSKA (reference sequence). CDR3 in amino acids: CSARAGVSGELFF. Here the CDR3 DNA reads TGCAGTGCTAGAGCAGGGGTCTCCGGGGAGCTGTTTTTT.

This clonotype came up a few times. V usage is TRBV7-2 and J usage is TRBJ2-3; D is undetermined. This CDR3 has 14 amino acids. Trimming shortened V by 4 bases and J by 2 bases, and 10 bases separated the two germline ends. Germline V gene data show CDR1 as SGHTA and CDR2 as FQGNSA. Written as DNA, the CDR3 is TGTGCCAGCAGCTCGGACGTTACCACAGATACGCAGTATTTT. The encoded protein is CASSSDVTTDTQYF.

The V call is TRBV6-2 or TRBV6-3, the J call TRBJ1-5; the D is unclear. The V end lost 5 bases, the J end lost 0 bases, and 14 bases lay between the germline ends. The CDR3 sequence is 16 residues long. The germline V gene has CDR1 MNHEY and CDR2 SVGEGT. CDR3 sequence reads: CASSGDLHYSNQPQHF. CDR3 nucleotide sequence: TGTGCCAGCAGTGGAGATCTCCACTATAGCAATCAGCCCCAGCATTTT.

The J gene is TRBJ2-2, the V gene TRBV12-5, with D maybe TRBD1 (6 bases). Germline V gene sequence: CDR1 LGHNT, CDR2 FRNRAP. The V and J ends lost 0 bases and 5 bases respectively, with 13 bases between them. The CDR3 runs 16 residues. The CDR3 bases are TGTGCTAGTGGTTTGGTACTGGGCAGGGGTACCGGGGAGCTGTTTTTT. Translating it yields CASGLVLGRGTGELFF.

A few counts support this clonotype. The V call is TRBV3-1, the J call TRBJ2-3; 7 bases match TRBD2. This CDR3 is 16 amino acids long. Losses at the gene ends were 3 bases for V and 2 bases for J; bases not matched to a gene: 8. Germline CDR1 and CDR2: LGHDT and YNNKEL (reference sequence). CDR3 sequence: CASSQGAGFYTDTQYF. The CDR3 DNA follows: TGTGCCAGCAGCCAGGGAGCGGGGTTCTACACAGATACGCAGTATTTT.

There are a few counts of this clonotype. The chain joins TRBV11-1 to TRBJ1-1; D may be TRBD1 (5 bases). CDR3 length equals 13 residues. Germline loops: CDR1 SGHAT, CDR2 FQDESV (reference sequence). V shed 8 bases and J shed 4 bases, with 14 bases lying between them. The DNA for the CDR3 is TGTGCCAGCGCCTCAGGGTGGGGCACTGAAGCTTTCTTT. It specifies CASASGWGTEAFF.

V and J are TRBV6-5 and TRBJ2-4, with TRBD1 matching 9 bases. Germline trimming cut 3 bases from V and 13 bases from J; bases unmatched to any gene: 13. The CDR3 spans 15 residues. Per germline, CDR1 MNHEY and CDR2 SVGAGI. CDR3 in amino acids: CASSYGTGLYNEQYF. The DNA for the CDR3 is TGTGCCAGCAGTTATGGGACAGGGCTTTACAATGAGCAGTACTTC.

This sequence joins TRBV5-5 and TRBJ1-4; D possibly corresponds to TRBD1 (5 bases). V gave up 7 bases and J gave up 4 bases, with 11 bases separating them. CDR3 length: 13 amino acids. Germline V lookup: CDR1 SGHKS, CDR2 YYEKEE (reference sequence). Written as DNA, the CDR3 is TGTGCCAGCGAGGGACCGATTAATGAAAAACTGTTTTTT. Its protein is CASEGPINEKLFF.

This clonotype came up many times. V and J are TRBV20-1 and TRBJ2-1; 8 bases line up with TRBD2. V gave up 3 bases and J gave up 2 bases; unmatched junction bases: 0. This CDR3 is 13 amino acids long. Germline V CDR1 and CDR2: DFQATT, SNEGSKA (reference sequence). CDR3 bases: TGCAGTGCTAGCGGGGGGGCCTACAATGAGCAGTTCTTC. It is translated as CSASGGAYNEQFF.

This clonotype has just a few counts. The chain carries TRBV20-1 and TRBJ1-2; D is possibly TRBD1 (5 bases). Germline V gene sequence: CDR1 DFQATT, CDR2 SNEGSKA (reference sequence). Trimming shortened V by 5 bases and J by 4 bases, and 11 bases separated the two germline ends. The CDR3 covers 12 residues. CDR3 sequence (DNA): TGCAGTGCTTCGTCCGACAGCTATGGCTACACCTTC. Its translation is CSASSDSYGYTF.

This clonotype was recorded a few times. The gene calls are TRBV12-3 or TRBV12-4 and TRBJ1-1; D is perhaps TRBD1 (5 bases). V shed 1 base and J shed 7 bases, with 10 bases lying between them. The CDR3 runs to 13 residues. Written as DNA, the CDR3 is TGTGCCAGCAGTTTAGATCGAAGGGGTGAAGCTTTCTTT. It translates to CASSLDRRGEAFF.

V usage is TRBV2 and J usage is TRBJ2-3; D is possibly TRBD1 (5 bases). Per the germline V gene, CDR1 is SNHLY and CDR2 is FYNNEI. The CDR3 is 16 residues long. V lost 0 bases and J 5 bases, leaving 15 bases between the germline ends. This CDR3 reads CASSEASRVVGDTQYF. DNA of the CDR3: TGTGCCAGCAGTGAAGCGTCCAGGGTCGTTGGAGATACGCAGTATTTT.

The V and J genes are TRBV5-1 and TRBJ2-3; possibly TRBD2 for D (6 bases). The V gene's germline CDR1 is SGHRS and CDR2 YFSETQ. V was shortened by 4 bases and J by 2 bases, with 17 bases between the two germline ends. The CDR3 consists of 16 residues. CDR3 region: CASSTTSSRITDTQYF. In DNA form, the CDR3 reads TGCGCCAGCAGCACCACTAGCTCGCGGATCACAGATACGCAGTATTTT.

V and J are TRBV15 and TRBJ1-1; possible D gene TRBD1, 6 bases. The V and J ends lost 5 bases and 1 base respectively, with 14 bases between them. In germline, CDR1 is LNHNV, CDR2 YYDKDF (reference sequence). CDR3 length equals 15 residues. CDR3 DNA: TGTGCCACCAGCTTGCGGGACATATCGAACACTGAAGCTTTCTTT. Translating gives CATSLRDISNTEAFF.

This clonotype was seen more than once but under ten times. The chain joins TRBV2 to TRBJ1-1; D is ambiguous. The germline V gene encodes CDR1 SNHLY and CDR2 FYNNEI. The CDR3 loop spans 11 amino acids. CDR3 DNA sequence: TGTGTGGGCAGGCAAAACACTGAAGCTTTCTTT. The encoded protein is CVGRQNTEAFF.

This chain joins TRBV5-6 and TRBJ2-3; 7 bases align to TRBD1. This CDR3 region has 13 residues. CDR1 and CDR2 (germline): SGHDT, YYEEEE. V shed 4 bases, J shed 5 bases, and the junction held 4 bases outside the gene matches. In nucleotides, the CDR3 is TGTGCCAGCAGCGTGTACAGGGGAGATACGCAGTATTTT. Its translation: CASSVYRGDTQYF.